This T cell receptor (beta chain) was identified in a study of cytomegalovirus exposure and HLA in healthy donors. In the PCR, 60 Vbeta and 13 Jbeta primers were used. Under the authors' procedure: Approximately 11 million of the 80 million or so unique TCR beta chains counted in a later analysis were shared. Measured with immunoSEQ multiplex PCR; TCRdb has only the in-frame clones, and not every one. D and trimming were read from the DNA, whereas the V and J calls and clone size are those reported in that table. The data show about 130,000 clones, with about 80% seen just once and roughly 2.5% held by the top ten. The CDR3 loop spans 15 amino acids. Germline V gene lookup returns CDR1 SGHRS and CDR2 YFSETQ.

The V and J genes are TRBV5-1 and TRBJ2-5; D is perhaps TRBD1 (6 bases). The J call may be mistaken, given a closer DNA end match to TRBJ2-7. Sequenced material: PBMCs. This TCR derives from a boy between 2 and 10 years old in good health and CMV-seronegative. Here the CDR3 reads CASSTYREMTYEQYF. The DNA of the CDR3 is TGCGCCAGCAGCACCTACAGGGAGATGACCTACGAGCAGTACTTC.